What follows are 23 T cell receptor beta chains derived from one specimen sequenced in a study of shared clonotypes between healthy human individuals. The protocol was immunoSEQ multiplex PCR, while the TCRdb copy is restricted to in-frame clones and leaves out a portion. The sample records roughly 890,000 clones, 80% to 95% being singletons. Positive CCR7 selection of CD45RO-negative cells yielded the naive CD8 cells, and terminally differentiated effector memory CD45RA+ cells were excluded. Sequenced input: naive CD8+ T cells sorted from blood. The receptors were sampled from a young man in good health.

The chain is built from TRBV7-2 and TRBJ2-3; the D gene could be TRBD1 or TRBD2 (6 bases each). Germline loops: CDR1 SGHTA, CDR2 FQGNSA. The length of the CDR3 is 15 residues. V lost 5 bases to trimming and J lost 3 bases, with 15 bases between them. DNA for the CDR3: TGTGCCAGCAGCCATAGGGGGGCTGAAACAGATACGCAGTATTTT. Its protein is CASSHRGAETDTQYF.

CDR3 in DNA: TGTGCCATCGGGGAGACAGGGGGCAAAAACATTCAGTACTTC. This sequence encodes CAIGETGGKNIQYF. J is TRBJ2-4 and V is TRBV27; 9 nucleotides line up with TRBD1. Germline V gene data show CDR1 as MNHEY and CDR2 as SMNVEV (reference sequence). CDR3 length: 14 amino acids. The V segment lost 10 bases and the J segment 3 bases; nucleotides outside the gene matches: 7.

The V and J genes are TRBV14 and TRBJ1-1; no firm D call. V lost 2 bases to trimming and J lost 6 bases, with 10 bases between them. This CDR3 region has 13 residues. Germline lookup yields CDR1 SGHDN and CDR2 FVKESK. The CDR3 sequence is CASSQLGFPEAFF. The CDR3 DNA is TGTGCCAGCAGCCAACTGGGGTTTCCTGAAGCTTTCTTT.

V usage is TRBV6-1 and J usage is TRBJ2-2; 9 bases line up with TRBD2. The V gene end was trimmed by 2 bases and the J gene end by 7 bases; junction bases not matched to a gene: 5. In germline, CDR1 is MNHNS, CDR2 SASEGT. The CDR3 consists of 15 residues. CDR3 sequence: CASSENTSGYGELFF. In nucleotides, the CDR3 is TGTGCCAGCAGTGAAAACACTAGCGGGTACGGGGAGCTGTTTTTT.

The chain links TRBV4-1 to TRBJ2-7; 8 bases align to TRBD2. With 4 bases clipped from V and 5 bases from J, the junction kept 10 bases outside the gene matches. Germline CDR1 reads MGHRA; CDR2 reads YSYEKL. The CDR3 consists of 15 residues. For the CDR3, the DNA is TGCGCCAGCAGCCCTGGACTAGCTGGGACGGACGAGCAGTACTTC. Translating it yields CASSPGLAGTDEQYF.

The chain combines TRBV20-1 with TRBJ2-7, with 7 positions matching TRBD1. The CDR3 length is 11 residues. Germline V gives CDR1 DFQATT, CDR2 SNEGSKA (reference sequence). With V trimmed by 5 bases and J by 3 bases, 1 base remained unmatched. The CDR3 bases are TGCAGTGCTGGGGACAGCTACGAGCAGTACTTC. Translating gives CSAGDSYEQYF.

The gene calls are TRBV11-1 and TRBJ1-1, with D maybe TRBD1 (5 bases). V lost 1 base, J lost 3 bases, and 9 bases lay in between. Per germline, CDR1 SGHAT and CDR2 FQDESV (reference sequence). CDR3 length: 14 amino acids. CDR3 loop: CASSLGDGDTEAFF. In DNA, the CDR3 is TGTGCCAGCAGCTTAGGGGACGGGGACACTGAAGCTTTCTTT.

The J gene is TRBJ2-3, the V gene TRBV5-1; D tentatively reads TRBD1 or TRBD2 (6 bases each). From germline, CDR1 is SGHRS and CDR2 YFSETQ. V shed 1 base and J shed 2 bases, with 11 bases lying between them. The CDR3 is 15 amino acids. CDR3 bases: TGCGCCAGCAGCTTGCCGCGGGACATCACAGATACGCAGTATTTT. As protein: CASSLPRDITDTQYF.

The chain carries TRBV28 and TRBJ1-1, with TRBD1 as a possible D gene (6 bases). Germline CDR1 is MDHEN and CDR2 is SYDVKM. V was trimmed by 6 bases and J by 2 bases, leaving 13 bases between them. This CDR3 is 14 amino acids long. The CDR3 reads CASSKQGINTEAFF. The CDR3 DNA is TGTGCCAGCAGCAAACAGGGTATCAACACTGAAGCTTTCTTT.

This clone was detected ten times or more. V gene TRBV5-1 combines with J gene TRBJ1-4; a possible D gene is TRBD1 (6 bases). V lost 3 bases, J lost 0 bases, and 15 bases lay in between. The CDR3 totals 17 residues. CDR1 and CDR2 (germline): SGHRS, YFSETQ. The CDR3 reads CASSWGAAEATNEKLFF. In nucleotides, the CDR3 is TGCGCCAGCAGCTGGGGGGCGGCAGAAGCAACTAATGAAAAACTGTTTTTT.

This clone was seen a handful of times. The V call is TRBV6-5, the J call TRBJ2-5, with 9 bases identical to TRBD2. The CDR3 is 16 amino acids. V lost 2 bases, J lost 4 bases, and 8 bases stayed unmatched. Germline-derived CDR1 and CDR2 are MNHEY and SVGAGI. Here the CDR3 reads CASSYGASGDAETQYF. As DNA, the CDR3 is TGTGCCAGCAGTTACGGTGCTAGCGGGGATGCAGAGACCCAGTACTTC.

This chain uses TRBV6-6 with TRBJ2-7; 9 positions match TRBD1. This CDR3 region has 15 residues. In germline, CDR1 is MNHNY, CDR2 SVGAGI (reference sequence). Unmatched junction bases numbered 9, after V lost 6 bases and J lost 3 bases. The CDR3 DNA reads TGTGCCAGCAGCACGCCGGGACAGGGTTTCTACGAGCAGTACTTC. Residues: CASSTPGQGFYEQYF.

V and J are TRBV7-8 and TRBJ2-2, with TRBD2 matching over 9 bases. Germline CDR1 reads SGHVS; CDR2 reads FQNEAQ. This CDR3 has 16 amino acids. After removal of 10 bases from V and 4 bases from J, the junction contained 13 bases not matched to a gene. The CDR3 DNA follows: TGTGCCACGCAGGAATTTAGCGGGAGCCTCACCGGGGAGCTGTTTTTT. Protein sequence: CATQEFSGSLTGELFF.

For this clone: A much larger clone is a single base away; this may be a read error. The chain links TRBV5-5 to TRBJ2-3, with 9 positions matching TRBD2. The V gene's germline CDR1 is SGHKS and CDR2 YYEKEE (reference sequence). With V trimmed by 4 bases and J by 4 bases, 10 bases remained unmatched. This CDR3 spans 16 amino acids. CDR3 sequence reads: CASSHLAGDGADTQYF. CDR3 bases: TGTGCCAGCAGCCACTTAGCGGGAGACGGAGCAGATACGCAGTATTTT.

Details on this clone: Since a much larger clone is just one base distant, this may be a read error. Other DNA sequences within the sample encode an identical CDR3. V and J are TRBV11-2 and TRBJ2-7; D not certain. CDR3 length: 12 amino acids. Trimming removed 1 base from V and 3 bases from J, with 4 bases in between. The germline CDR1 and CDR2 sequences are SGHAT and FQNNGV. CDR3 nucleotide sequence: TGTGCCAGCAGCTTAGGGTTCTACGAGCAGTACTTC. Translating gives CASSLGFYEQYF.

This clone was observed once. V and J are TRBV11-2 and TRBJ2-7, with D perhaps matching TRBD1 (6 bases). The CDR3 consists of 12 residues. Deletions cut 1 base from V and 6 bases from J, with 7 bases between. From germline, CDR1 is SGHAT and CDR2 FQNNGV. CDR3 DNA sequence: TGTGCCAGCAGCTTAGGACAGGCCGAGCAGTACTTC. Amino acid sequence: CASSLGQAEQYF.

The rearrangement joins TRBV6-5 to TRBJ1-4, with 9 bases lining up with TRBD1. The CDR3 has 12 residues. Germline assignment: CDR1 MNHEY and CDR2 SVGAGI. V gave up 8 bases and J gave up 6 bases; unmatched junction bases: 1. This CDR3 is CASGTGYEKLFF. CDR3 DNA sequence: TGTGCCAGCGGGACAGGGTATGAAAAACTGTTTTTT.

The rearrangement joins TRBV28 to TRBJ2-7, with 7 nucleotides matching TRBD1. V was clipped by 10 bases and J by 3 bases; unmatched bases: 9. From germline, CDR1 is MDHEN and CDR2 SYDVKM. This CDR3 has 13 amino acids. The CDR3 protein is CATNGQEYYEQYF. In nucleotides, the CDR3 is TGTGCCACCAACGGACAGGAATACTACGAGCAGTACTTC.

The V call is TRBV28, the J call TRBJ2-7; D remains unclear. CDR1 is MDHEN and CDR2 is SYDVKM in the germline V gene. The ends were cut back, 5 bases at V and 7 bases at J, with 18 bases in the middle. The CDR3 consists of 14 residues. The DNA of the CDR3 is TGTGCCAGCAGTCCCGACCTACCCAGTGGAGAGCAGTACTTC. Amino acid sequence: CASSPDLPSGEQYF.

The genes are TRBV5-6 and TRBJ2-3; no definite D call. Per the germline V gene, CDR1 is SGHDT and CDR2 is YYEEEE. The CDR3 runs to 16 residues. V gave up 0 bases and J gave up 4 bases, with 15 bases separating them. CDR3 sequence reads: CASSLADYSAADTQYF. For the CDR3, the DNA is TGTGCCAGCAGCTTGGCGGATTATTCCGCGGCAGATACGCAGTATTTT.

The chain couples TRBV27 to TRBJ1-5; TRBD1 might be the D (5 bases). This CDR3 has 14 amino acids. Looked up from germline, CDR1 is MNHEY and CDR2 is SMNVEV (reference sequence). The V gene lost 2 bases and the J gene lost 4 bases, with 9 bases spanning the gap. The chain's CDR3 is CASSLQGVNQPQHF. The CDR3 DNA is TGTGCCAGCAGTTTACAGGGAGTTAATCAGCCCCAGCATTTT.

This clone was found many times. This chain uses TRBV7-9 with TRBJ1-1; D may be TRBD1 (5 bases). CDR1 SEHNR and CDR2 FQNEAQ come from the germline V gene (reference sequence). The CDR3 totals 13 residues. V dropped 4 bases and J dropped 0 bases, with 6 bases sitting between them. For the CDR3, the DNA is TGTGCCAGCAGCTCGACAGTGAACACTGAAGCTTTCTTT. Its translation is CASSSTVNTEAFF.

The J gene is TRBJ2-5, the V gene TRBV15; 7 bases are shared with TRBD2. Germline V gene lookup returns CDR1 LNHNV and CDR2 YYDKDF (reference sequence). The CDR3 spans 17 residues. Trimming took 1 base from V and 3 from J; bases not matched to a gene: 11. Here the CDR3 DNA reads TGTGCCACCAGCAGAGGGGTCGGGGAGGGCCTGGAAGAGACCCAGTACTTC. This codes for CATSRGVGEGLEETQYF. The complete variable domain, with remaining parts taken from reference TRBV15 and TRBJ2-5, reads DAMVIQNPRYQVTQFGKPVTLSCSQTLNHNVMYWYQQKSSQAPKLLFHYYDKDFNNEADTPDNFQSRRPNTSFCFLDIRSPGLGDTAMYLCATSRGVGEGLEETQYFGPGTRLLVL.